This entry lists 24 T cell receptor beta chains sequenced from one sample in a study of blood T cells in healthy people across ages. It was with a sample-barcoded 5' primer and a J-beta primer mix that a second PCR of roughly 7 to 12 cycles was run. One entry per CDR3 protein, called by TCRdb with MiXCR from the 5' RACE reads. The table includes some 730,000 distinct CDR3 sequences, 22% detected once. Sequences were obtained from blood. These receptors all stem from a man aged 70-80 years in good health.

This clonotype was seen more than once but under ten times. J is TRBJ1-6 and V is TRBV6-4; possible D gene TRBD1, 6 bases. CDR1 is MRHNA, CDR2 SNTAGT, per germline. The CDR3 is 14 amino acids. V was shortened by 6 bases and J by 6 bases, with 12 bases between the two germline ends. The DNA for the CDR3 is TGTGCCAGCAGCGCCCGGGACACTAATTCACCCCTCCACTTT. It encodes CASSARDTNSPLHF.

The chain links TRBV3-1 to TRBJ2-1; 7 bases match TRBD1. The V segment lost 1 base and the J segment 3 bases; nucleotides outside the gene matches: 6. The CDR3 has 16 residues. Germline V gene sequence: CDR1 LGHDT, CDR2 YNNKEL (reference sequence). DNA for the CDR3: TGTGCCAGCAGCCAAGGGGGGCAGGGGGTCTACAATGAGCAGTTCTTC. This encodes CASSQGGQGVYNEQFF.

This clonotype has only a few counts. The chain recombines TRBV29-1 with TRBJ2-4; D not resolved. From germline, CDR1 is SQVTM and CDR2 ANQGSEA. The CDR3 sequence is 14 residues long. Trimming removed 4 bases at V and 3 bases at J, with 13 bases between. Here the CDR3 reads CSVVLGLHKNIQYF. The CDR3, as DNA: TGCAGCGTTGTTCTGGGCCTGCACAAAAACATTCAGTACTTC.

V usage is TRBV20-1 and J usage is TRBJ1-4, with 7 bases matching TRBD1. Germline V gene sequence: CDR1 DFQATT, CDR2 SNEGSKA (reference sequence). The CDR3 contains 15 residues. The DNA of the CDR3 is TGCAGGGAACCGGGACAGAAAATTACTAATGAAAAACTGTTTTTT. It specifies CREPGQKITNEKLFF.

In its sample, this clonotype was seen a few times. The V gene is TRBV7-2, the J gene TRBJ1-2; D might be TRBD1 (6 bases). The length of the CDR3 is 13 residues. The germline V gene has CDR1 SGHTA and CDR2 FQGNSA. V was pared by 3 bases and J by 7 bases, with 12 bases between. Here the CDR3 DNA reads TGTGCCAGCAGCTTCCCGGGGGCAGGTGGCTACACCTTC. It is translated as CASSFPGAGGYTF.

This sequence joins TRBV7-9 and TRBJ2-3, with D perhaps TRBD2 (6 bases). The V end was cut by 5 bases, the J end by 6 bases, with 18 bases between. This CDR3 spans 15 amino acids. CDR1 is SEHNR and CDR2 is FQNEAQ in the germline V gene (reference sequence). This CDR3 is CASSPAEGLGDTQYF. Written as DNA, the CDR3 is TGTGCCAGCAGCCCGGCGGAGGGCTTGGGGGATACGCAGTATTTT.

The genes are TRBV20-1 and TRBJ2-7; 11 nucleotides align to TRBD1. Germline CDR1 is DFQATT and CDR2 is SNEGSKA (reference sequence). The trim removed 2 bases at V and 3 bases at J, leaving 6 bases unmatched. CDR3 length: 15 amino acids. CDR3 residues: CSARPGTGGDYEQYF. The CDR3 coding sequence is TGCAGTGCTAGACCCGGGACAGGGGGTGACTACGAGCAGTACTTC.

The gene calls are TRBV28 and TRBJ1-3, with a possible D match to TRBD1 (5 bases). Germline lookup yields CDR1 MDHEN and CDR2 SYDVKM. This CDR3 is built from 17 residues. V lost 5 bases, J lost 4 bases, and 21 bases lay in between. The CDR3 loop is CASSDINLGGFGNTIYF. In nucleotides, the CDR3 is TGTGCCAGCAGTGATATAAATCTGGGGGGTTTCGGAAACACCATATATTTT. The full variable domain, rest sourced from reference TRBV28 and TRBJ1-3, is DVKVTQSSRYLVKRTGEKVFLECVQDMDHENMFWYRQDPGLGLRLIYFSYDVKMKEKGDIPEGYSVSREKKERFSLILESASTNQTSMYLCASSDINLGGFGNTIYFGEGSWLTVV.

This clonotype turned up a few times. V and J are TRBV11-2 and TRBJ1-1; D is unclear. Trimming took off 0 bases at V and 6 bases at J, with 17 bases between the two ends. The CDR3 is 16 amino acids. The V gene's germline CDR1 is SGHAT and CDR2 FQNNGV. The CDR3 is CASSLEPVGVRAEAFF. Written as DNA, the CDR3 is TGTGCCAGCAGCTTAGAGCCCGTCGGGGTTCGCGCTGAAGCTTTCTTT.

This clonotype showed up just a few times. The V gene is TRBV19, the J gene TRBJ2-5; 8 nucleotides align to TRBD1. Germline-derived CDR1 and CDR2 are LNHDA and SQIVND (reference sequence). J lost 4 bases, V lost 5 bases, and 9 bases had no gene match. The CDR3 runs 15 residues. CDR3 sequence reads: CASSLDRVGRETQYF. CDR3 coding DNA: TGTGCCAGTAGTCTGGACAGGGTTGGGAGAGAGACCCAGTACTTC.

On this clonotype itself: With a much larger clone just one base away, this may be a read error. The chain recombines TRBV12-3 or TRBV12-4 with TRBJ1-1, with D possibly TRBD1 on 5 matching bases. The ends were cut back, 4 bases at V and 1 base at J, with 7 bases in the middle. The CDR3 has 13 residues. CDR3 nucleotides: TGTGCCAGCAGTTACGGGGCGAACACTGAAGCTTTCTTT. Protein sequence: CASSYGANTEAFF.

The J gene is TRBJ2-1, the V gene TRBV27; maybe TRBD2 (5 bases). The better agreement between TRBJ2-7 and the DNA end casts doubt on the J call. The CDR3 contains 15 residues. From germline, CDR1 is MNHEY and CDR2 SMNVEV (reference sequence). The CDR3 coding sequence is TGTGCCAGCAGTCCTCGACTCCGCGGGCACTACGAGCAGTACTTC. Protein product: CASSPRLRGHYEQYF.

V gene TRBV29-1 combines with J gene TRBJ2-5; D uncertain. The J call may not be correct, given that the DNA end is closer to TRBJ2-1. CDR3 length equals 16 residues. Per the germline V gene, CDR1 is SQVTM and CDR2 is ANQGSEA. Written as DNA, the CDR3 is TGCAGCGTTGAAGACTCCGGTCTACAAATCCCTAATGAGCAGTTCTTC. Amino acids: CSVEDSGLQIPNEQFF.

The chain recombines TRBV29-1 with TRBJ2-5; TRBD1 matches at 7 bases. V was pared by 4 bases and J by 0 bases, with 14 bases of the junction left unmatched. Germline V lookup: CDR1 SQVTM, CDR2 ANQGSEA. The CDR3 has 17 residues. DNA of the CDR3: TGCAGCGTTGCCCCAATAGGACAGGTTCGAGACCAAGAGACCCAGTACTTC. This codes for CSVAPIGQVRDQETQYF.

This clonotype was found a few times. The V and J genes are TRBV12-3 or TRBV12-4 and TRBJ2-4; no clear D. The CDR3 totals 16 residues. Trimming took 7 bases from V and 0 from J, leaving 16 bases between them. The CDR3 DNA reads TGTGCCAGCACCTTAGGGCGGTGGGGAGCCAAAAACATTCAGTACTTC. The encoded protein is CASTLGRWGAKNIQYF.

This clonotype was picked up a small number of times. J is TRBJ2-1 and V is TRBV7-9; D is possibly TRBD1 or TRBD2 (5 bases each). Near its end, the DNA agrees better with TRBJ2-7, so the J call may be wrong. Germline values: CDR1 SEHNR, CDR2 FQNEAQ (reference sequence). There are 14 residues in the CDR3. For the CDR3, the DNA is TGTGCCAGCAGCCCCTATGGGGGATACTACGAGCAGTACTTC. Translating gives CASSPYGGYYEQYF.

The chain carries TRBV20-1 and TRBJ2-7; 8 nucleotides agree with TRBD1. This CDR3 contains 18 residues. The V gene end was trimmed by 0 bases and the J gene end by 4 bases; junction bases not matched to a gene: 17. Germline V lookup: CDR1 DFQATT, CDR2 SNEGSKA (reference sequence). Written as DNA, the CDR3 is TGCAGTGCTAGAGACCCGGGACAGGAGGCCGGATCTTTTTACGAGCAGTACTTC. Protein sequence: CSARDPGQEAGSFYEQYF.

The V gene is TRBV5-1, the J gene TRBJ1-2, with D unresolved. Looked up from germline, CDR1 is SGHRS and CDR2 is YFSETQ. V lost 5 bases and J lost 6, with 20 bases in between. The CDR3 consists of 15 residues. The CDR3 DNA is TGCGCCAGCAGTTGGAGGTGGCAGGAGGGCCATGGCTACACCTTC. This translates into CASSWRWQEGHGYTF. The full variable domain, completed using reference TRBV5-1 and TRBJ1-2, is KAGVTQTPRYLIKTRGQQVTLSCSPISGHRSVSWYQQTPGQGLQFLFEYFSETQRNKGNFPGRFSGRQFSNSRSEMNVSTLELGDSALYLCASSWRWQEGHGYTFGSGTRLTVV.

This clonotype was counted a few times. The rearrangement uses TRBV10-3 and TRBJ2-7, with a weak D call TRBD2 (7 bases). The DNA end is a closer match to TRBJ2-1, so the J assignment may be wrong. Per the germline V gene, CDR1 is ENHRY and CDR2 is SYGVKD. The CDR3 is 13 amino acids. This CDR3 reads CAIRGGEFTEQFF. DNA for the CDR3: TGTGCCATCAGAGGGGGGGAGTTCACTGAGCAGTTCTTC.

In its sample, this clonotype was seen a few times. The genes are TRBV6-2 or TRBV6-3 and TRBJ1-2, with 7 bases fitting TRBD1. This CDR3 has 14 residues. Trimming cost V 6 bases and J 4 bases; bases outside gene matches: 8. Germline-derived CDR1 and CDR2 are MNHEY and SVGEGT. For the CDR3, the DNA is TGTGCCAGCAGAGAACAGGGGATCTTCTATGGCTACACCTTC. Its translation is CASREQGIFYGYTF.

The rearrangement joins TRBV27 to TRBJ1-4; D is ambiguous. V lost 5 bases, J lost 0 bases, and 10 bases lay in between. The V gene's germline CDR1 is MNHEY and CDR2 SMNVEV (reference sequence). The CDR3 covers 15 residues. The CDR3 coding sequence is TGTGCCAGCAGTACCCGGTCGGCAACTAATGAAAAACTGTTTTTT. This sequence encodes CASSTRSATNEKLFF.

In its sample, this clonotype was seen a few times. The chain is built from TRBV24-1 and TRBJ2-5; 7 bases map to TRBD1. The J call could be wrong; TRBJ2-1 is a better fit for the DNA end. The CDR3 covers 14 residues. Germline lookup yields CDR1 KGHDR and CDR2 SFDVKD. In nucleotides, the CDR3 is TGTGCCACCAGTGACCCGACAGGGTTAAATGAGCAGTTCTTC. It codes for CATSDPTGLNEQFF.

This clonotype has just a few counts. The CDR3 is CASSYPGGGSGNTIYF. CDR3 coding DNA: TGTGCCAGCAGTTACCCCGGGGGAGGCTCTGGAAACACCATATATTTT. The chain uses TRBV6-6 and TRBJ1-3, with D perhaps matching TRBD1 (5 bases). The germline gives CDR1 MNHNY, CDR2 SVGAGI (reference sequence). This CDR3 contains 16 residues. V was trimmed by 2 bases and J by 0 bases, leaving 11 bases between them.

This clonotype came up a few times. The chain joins TRBV5-1 to TRBJ2-3; TRBD1 is a possible D gene (5 bases). Trimming pared 6 bases from V and 2 bases from J, leaving 13 bases between. This CDR3 comprises 14 residues. Germline lookup yields CDR1 SGHRS and CDR2 YFSETQ. The CDR3: CASKLTGSTDTQYF. CDR3 coding DNA: TGCGCCAGCAAATTAACAGGCTCCACAGATACGCAGTATTTT. The full variable domain, with the rest looked up from reference TRBV5-1 and TRBJ2-3, is KAGVTQTPRYLIKTRGQQVTLSCSPISGHRSVSWYQQTPGQGLQFLFEYFSETQRNKGNFPGRFSGRQFSNSRSEMNVSTLELGDSALYLCASKLTGSTDTQYFGPGTRLTVL.